This TCR beta chain appears in the sequencing data of a study of blood T cell repertoires in COVID-19. About the study: The study drew acute and convalescent COVID-19 samples from the United States, Italy and Spain.

The table lists this clone with a few counts. This CDR3 has 16 residues. Germline V gene data show CDR1 as MNHEY and CDR2 as SVGEGT. The V gene end was trimmed by 0 bases and the J gene end by 5 bases; junction bases not matched to a gene: 6. Sequencing used immunoSEQ multiplex PCR; TCRdb keeps in-frame clones, though not all of them. The repertoire holds about 120,000 clones, over 75% seen once, with about a tenth in the top ten. Sequencing was carried out using peripheral blood. The chain is built from TRBV6-2 or TRBV6-3 and TRBJ2-7; TRBD1 matches 11 bases. This clonotype was obtained from a man at least 80 years old with acute or convalescent COVID-19. Written as DNA, the CDR3 is TGTGCCAGCAGTTACTCGAGGGGACAGGGGGGACACGAGCAGTACTTC. Translation: CASSYSRGQGGHEQYF.